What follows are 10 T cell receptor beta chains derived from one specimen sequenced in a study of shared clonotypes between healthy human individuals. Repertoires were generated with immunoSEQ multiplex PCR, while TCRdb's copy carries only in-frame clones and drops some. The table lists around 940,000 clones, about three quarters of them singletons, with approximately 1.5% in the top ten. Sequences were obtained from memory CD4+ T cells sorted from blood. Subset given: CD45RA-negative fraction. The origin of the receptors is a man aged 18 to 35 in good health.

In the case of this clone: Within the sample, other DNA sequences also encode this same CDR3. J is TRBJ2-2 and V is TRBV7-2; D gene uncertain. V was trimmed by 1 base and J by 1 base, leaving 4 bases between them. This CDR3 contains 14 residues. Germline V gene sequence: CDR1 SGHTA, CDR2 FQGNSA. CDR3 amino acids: CASSLGRNTGELFF. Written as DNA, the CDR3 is TGTGCCAGCAGCTTAGGCCGGAACACCGGGGAGCTGTTTTTT.

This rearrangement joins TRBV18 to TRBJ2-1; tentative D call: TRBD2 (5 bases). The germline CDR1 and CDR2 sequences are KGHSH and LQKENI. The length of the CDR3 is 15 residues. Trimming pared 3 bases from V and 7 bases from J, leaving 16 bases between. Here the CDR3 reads CASSPNFGLRNEQFF. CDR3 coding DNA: TGTGCCAGCTCACCCAACTTTGGACTCCGTAATGAGCAGTTCTTC.

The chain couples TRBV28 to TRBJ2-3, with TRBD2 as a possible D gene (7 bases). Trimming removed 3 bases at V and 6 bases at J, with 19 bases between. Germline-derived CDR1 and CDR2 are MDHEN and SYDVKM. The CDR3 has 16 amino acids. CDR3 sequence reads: CASSFGRNRDVDTQYF. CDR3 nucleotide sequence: TGTGCCAGCAGTTTCGGGAGGAACAGGGATGTTGATACGCAGTATTTT.

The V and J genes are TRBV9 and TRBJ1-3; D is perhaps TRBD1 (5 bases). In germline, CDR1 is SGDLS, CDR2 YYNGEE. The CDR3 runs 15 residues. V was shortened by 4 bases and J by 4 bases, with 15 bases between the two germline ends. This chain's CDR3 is CASSSEGFRGNTIYF. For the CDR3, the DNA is TGTGCCAGCAGCAGCGAGGGGTTTCGCGGAAACACCATATATTTT.

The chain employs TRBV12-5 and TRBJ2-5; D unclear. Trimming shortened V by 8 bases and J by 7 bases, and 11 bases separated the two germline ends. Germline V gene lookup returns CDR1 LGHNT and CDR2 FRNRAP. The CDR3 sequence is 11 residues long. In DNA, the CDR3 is TGTGCTAGTCAAGAGGAATTGACCCAGTACTTC. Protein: CASQEELTQYF.

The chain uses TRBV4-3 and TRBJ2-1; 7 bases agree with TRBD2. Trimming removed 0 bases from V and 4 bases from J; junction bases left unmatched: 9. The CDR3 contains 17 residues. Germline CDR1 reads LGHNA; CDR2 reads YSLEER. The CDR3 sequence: CASSQDIGGSTYNEQFF. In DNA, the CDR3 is TGCGCCAGCAGCCAAGATATCGGCGGGAGCACATACAATGAGCAGTTCTTC.

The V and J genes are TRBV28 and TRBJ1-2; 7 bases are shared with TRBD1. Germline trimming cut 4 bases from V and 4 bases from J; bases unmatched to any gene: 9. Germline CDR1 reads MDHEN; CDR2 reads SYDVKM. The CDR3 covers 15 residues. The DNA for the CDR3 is TGTGCCAGCAGTTCCTACGGGACAGTGGGCTATGGCTACACCTTC. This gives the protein CASSSYGTVGYGYTF.

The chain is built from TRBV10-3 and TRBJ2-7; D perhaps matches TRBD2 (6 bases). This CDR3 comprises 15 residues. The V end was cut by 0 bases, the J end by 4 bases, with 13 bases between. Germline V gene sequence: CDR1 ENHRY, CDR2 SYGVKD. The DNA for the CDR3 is TGTGCCATCAGTGAGTCTCTACTAGCTTTTTACGAGCAGTACTTC. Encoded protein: CAISESLLAFYEQYF.

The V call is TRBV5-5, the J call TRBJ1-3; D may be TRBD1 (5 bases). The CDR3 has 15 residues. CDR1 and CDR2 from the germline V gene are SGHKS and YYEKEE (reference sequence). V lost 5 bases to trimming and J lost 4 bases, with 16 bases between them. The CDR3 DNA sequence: TGTGCCAGCAGGCGAGCAGGGAACTTGGGAAACACCATATATTTT. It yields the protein CASRRAGNLGNTIYF.

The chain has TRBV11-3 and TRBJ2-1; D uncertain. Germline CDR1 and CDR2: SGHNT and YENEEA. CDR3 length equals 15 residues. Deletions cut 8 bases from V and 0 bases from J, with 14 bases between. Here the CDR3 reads CASSLEASSYNEQFF. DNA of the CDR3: TGTGCCAGCTCCCTCGAGGCGAGCTCCTACAATGAGCAGTTCTTC.